The clone carrying this TCR beta chain was seen repeatedly, ten times or more. The CDR3 is 14 residues long. V lost 0 bases, J lost 4 bases, and 10 bases lay in between. The germline CDR1 and CDR2 sequences are LGHDT and YNNKEL (reference sequence). This sample stems from a study of neurological immune-mediated disorders. Time point specified: longitudinal time-point 2. 5'RACE generated cDNA with 10-nucleotide random UMIs. TCRdb ran MiXCR on the 5' RACE reads and lists one entry per CDR3 protein. There are tens of thousands of distinct CDR3 sequences in the sample; approximately 6% occur only once, and roughly 8.6% lies in the top ten.

The TCR originated in a woman in her sixties or seventies with multiple sclerosis. The chain recombines TRBV3-1 with TRBJ2-7; D ambiguous. The sequencing sample was made of PBMCs. The CDR3 spells CASSQEIKFYEQYF. CDR3 coding DNA: TGTGCCAGCAGCCAAGAAATCAAGTTTTACGAGCAGTACTTC.